A selection of T cell receptor beta chains follows, all from one sample in a study of T cells in Graves' hyperthyroidism and ophthalmopathy. TCRdb analysed the multiplex PCR reads with MiXCR anew, one entry per CDR3 protein. This table holds about 350,000 distinct CDR3 sequences, around 15% found once. The source material was blood. The origin of the receptors is an older woman with Graves' ophthalmopathy. Each CDR3 is given with its conserved first and last residue. A D gene is named only where the DNA matches it firmly. Some rows have no size entry. The others give once, few or many, or a class for an expanded clone.

>NA|13|TRBJ2-7|TRBV3-1|NA
TGTGCCAGCAGCCTACTCCGGGGCTCCGAGCAGTACTTC
CASSLLRGSEQYF
>TRBD2|14|TRBJ2-1|TRBV3-1|many
TGTGCCAGCAGCCCTTCGACTAGCAGAAATGAGCAGTTCTTC
CASSPSTSRNEQFF
>NA|11|TRBJ1-3|TRBV5-6|many
TGTGCCAGCAGCTATCTGAACACCATATATTTT
CASSYLNTIYF
>NA|15|TRBJ2-3|TRBV20-1|NA
TGCAGTGCTAGAGAGGGGGGCCTAGCTGCAGATACGCAGTATTTT
CSAREGGLAADTQYF
>NA|16|TRBJ2-3|TRBV11-2|many
TGTGCCAGCAGCCCGTATAGGGGAACTAGCACAGATACGCAGTATTTT
CASSPYRGTSTDTQYF
>NA|14|TRBJ2-7|TRBV28|NA
TGTGCCAGCAGTAGCGGGGGACAGACCTACGAGCAGTACTTC
CASSSGGQTYEQYF
>TRBD2|15|TRBJ2-1|TRBV6-1|few
TGTGCCAGCAGTGGTTTCAGCGGGAGGCTCAATGAGCAGTTCTTC
CASSGFSGRLNEQFF
>NA|14|TRBJ2-7|TRBV19|few
TGTGCCAGTAGTATTCCCCAGGGGAGGTACGAGCAGTACTTC
CASSIPQGRYEQYF
>TRBD1|12|TRBJ1-1|TRBV20-1|many
TGCAGTGCTAACAGGGGGTCAAATGAAGCTTTCTTT
CSANRGSNEAFF
>TRBD1|17|TRBJ2-4|TRBV12-3/TRBV12-4|NA
TGTGCCAGCAGTTTGAGACAGGGGGTACTAGCCAAAAACATTCAGTACTTC
CASSLRQGVLAKNIQYF
>NA|16|TRBJ2-7|TRBV3-1|many
TGTGCCAGCAGCCAAGGCAGAGGTCGGGACCACAGGGAGCAGTACTTC
CASSQGRGRDHREQYF
>TRBD1|15|TRBJ2-2|TRBV2|NA
TGTGCCAGCAGGGGGACAGGAACGAACACCGGGGAGCTGTTTTTT
CASRGTGTNTGELFF
>NA|15|TRBJ2-6|TRBV3-1|few
TGTGCCAGCAGCTCAGGGTTCACTGAGGCCAACGTCCTGACTTTC
CASSSGFTEANVLTF
>TRBD1|16|TRBJ2-6|TRBV6-1|NA
TGTGCCAGCAGATCCGGGACAGGGGCAGGGGCCAACGTCCTGACTTTC
CASRSGTGAGANVLTF
>NA|13|TRBJ1-5|TRBV20-1|many
TGCAGTGTCACAACGGGGACGGATCAGCCCCAGCATTTT
CSVTTGTDQPQHF